This entry is about one TCR beta chain. Its target antigen remains unknown. Base qualities are not recorded, but no much larger clone differs from it by a single base. The data are from a study of T cells in localized non-small cell lung cancer (dated by TCRdb to 2018 to 2020). In the study overall: Comparing tumors with uninvolved tumor-adjacent lungs, the study looked at the T cell repertoires of 200 to 250 patients with early-stage NSCLC. Of the NSCLC patients, around 140 were male and some 97 were female, and the mean age was approximately 64 years. The cohort comprised 200 to 300 treatment-naïve NSCLC patients with resected, localized lung tumors. Study-wide findings and limitations: Because multi-region tumor sequencing was not done, intratumor heterogeneity could not be ruled out. Because the study design was exploratory, TCR variables were selected using unadjusted p-values without false-discovery rate correction. A median of roughly 56 of the top 100 tumor clones were detected in paired uninvolved adjacent lung, and some 30 of these tumor clones were also found among the top 100 clones of the paired uninvolved adjacent lung. Uninvolved tumor-adjacent lung showed the highest T cell clonality, higher than tumor, which suggests more focused antigenic responses in the adjacent lung. Longer overall survival was associated with higher T cell density in blood, whereas shorter survival was associated with higher clonality in adjacent lung.

At diagnosis, tumor, uninvolved tumor-adjacent lung and peripheral blood were collected and then preserved as a mix of FFPE and fresh-frozen material. For TCR repertoire profiling, blood samples were analyzed in the form of peripheral blood mononuclear cells. TCR beta CDR3 regions were sequenced from DNA using the immunoSEQ Assay. Per the authors' processing: To compute T cell density, TCR beta template counts were normalized to usable DNA, which was estimated by amplifying housekeeping genes. Richness was estimated with the preseqR package, extrapolating to 400,000 templates for PBMC samples and 120,000 templates for tissue samples. Clonality was defined as one minus Pielou's evenness. Tissue-enriched TCRs were identified through differential abundance testing performed on productive amino-acid clonotypes, with a minimum total count of 5 and an alpha of 0.1. The Jaccard Index and the Morisita Overlap Index were used to quantify repertoire overlap between compartments. GLIPH grouped TCR beta CDR3s together with public tetramer-defined viral CDR3s, and a viral motif had to include at least three viral sequences and show V-gene enrichment. The source is immuneACCESS, and TCRdb retained only in-frame sequences with V and J called. Part of the clones is not carried over; for the studies checked, unresolved V genes explain less than half of this, and the remainder is unexplained. The D gene and trimming were derived from the DNA, and the V and J assignments and clone size from that table. The sample profile shows 5,500 to 7,000 clones; 65% to 90% of them were found once. The top ten constitute about three fifths of the sample.

Sequencing was performed on peripheral blood mononuclear cells, taken before any cancer treatment. The origin of this receptor is a female donor of 60 years or more with stage II lung adenocarcinoma.

The DNA reads as follows: TGTGCCAGCAGCTTAACCGGGACTAGTTACTACACCTTC. Its translation reads: CASSLTGTSYYTF. The V gene is TRBV7-6 and the J gene is TRBJ1-2, with TRBD1 perhaps the D gene, on 5 matching bases. The CDR1 and CDR2 encoded by the germline V gene are SGHVS and FNYEAQ. From the cysteine up to the phenylalanine, the CDR3 has a length of 13 residues. Only CDR3 DNA remains: 39 bases, in frame from the first base. V is shortened by 2 bases, J by 10 bases, and the region joining them spans 14 bases.